This T cell receptor beta chain was observed in a study of T cells in Graves' hyperthyroidism and ophthalmopathy. Germline lookup yields CDR1 KGHDR and CDR2 SFDVKD. The CDR3 has 16 amino acids. V was pared by 1 base and J by 1 base, with 12 bases between. Hyperthyroidism patients were newly diagnosed, had disease duration under 2 months, and were aged 18 to 65 years. Many counts were recorded for this clonotype. Authors of the study amplified TCR beta CDR3 regions from RNA transcripts. The HTBI primer set drove a first-round RT-PCR of the TCR CDR3. One entry per CDR3 protein results from TCRdb running MiXCR on the multiplex PCR reads. Among about 400,000 distinct CDR3 sequences listed, about 15% were seen once.

The receptor's source is a woman between 25 and 40 years old with Graves' hyperthyroidism. Input material: blood. The chain links TRBV24-1 to TRBJ2-5; D uncertain. Written as DNA, the CDR3 is TGTGCCACCAGTGATTTTTCTCGGCAGCTCCAAGAGACCCAGTACTTC. As protein: CATSDFSRQLQETQYF.